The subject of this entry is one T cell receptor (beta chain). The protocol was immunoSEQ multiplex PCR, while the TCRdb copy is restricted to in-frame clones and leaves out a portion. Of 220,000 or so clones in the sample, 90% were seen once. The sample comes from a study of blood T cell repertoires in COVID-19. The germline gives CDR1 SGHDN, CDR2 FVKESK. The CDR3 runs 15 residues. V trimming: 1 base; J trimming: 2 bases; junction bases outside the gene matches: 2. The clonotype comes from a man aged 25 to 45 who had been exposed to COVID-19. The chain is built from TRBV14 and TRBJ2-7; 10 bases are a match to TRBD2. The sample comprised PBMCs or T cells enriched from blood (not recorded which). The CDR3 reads CASSQVAGGTYEQYF. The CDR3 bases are TGTGCCAGCAGCCAAGTAGCGGGGGGTACCTACGAGCAGTACTTC.